Listed below are T cell receptor beta chains from one sample, sequenced in a study of spatial heterogeneity in lung cancer. Each CDR3 protein is one row after TCRdb ran MiXCR on the 5' RACE reads. The sample yields approximately 93,000 distinct CDR3 sequences, roughly a fifth seen once. Sequencing was performed on PBMCs, taken at follow-up. All receptors derive from a male donor with early-stage non-small cell lung cancer. The CDR3 runs from the conserved cysteine through the conserved F or W. A D gene is named only where the DNA matches it firmly. The size entry is marked missing in some rows and otherwise reads once, few, many or a size class.

>TRBV20-1|12|TRBJ1-1|.|many
CSASPPGEMAFF
TGCAGTGCTAGCCCCCCGGGAGAAATGGCTTTCTTT
>TRBV7-9|14|TRBJ2-1|TRBD2|few
CASSKELAGGGQFF
TGTGCCAGCAGCAAAGAACTAGCGGGAGGGGGGCAGTTCTTC
>TRBV12-3/TRBV12-4|15|TRBJ2-3|.|.
CASSPRQASTDTQYF
TGTGCCAGCAGTCCAAGACAGGCTAGCACAGATACGCAGTATTTT
>TRBV12-3/TRBV12-4|15|TRBJ2-6|.|.
CASSSEGLGANVLTF
TGTGCCAGCAGCTCTGAGGGACTTGGGGCCAACGTCCTGACTTTC
>TRBV12-3/TRBV12-4|13|TRBJ1-5|TRBD1|.
CATRQGGDQPQHF
TGTGCCACCAGACAGGGCGGGGATCAGCCCCAGCATTTT
>TRBV20-1|12|TRBJ2-2|.|.
CSAWKSTGELFF
TGCAGTGCCTGGAAGTCCACCGGGGAGCTGTTTTTT
>TRBV20-1|13|TRBJ1-1|TRBD1|.
CSAIRTGNTEAFF
TGCAGTGCTATAAGGACAGGGAACACTGAAGCTTTCTTT
>TRBV2|15|TRBJ2-2|.|.
CASRPRSTNTGELFF
TGTGCCAGCAGGCCCAGGTCGACGAACACCGGGGAGCTGTTTTTT
>TRBV6-2/TRBV6-3|13|TRBJ2-1|.|many
CASSLGQSGEQFF
TGTGCCAGCAGTCTCGGACAGTCTGGTGAGCAGTTCTTC
>TRBV12-5|15|TRBJ1-1|TRBD1|.
CASANPGTGNTEAFF
TGTGCTAGTGCAAATCCCGGGACAGGGAACACTGAAGCTTTCTTT
>TRBV10-2|14|TRBJ1-4|TRBD1|.
CASSERTGEQKLFF
TGCGCCAGCAGTGAAAGGACAGGGGAACAAAAACTGTTTTTT
>TRBV24-1|14|TRBJ1-5|.|many
CATSDETGGQPQHF
TGTGCCACCAGTGATGAGACGGGGGGTCAGCCCCAGCATTTT
>TRBV12-5|17|TRBJ2-3|.|.
CASGLGATGSSTDTQYF
TGTGCTAGTGGTTTGGGAGCCACGGGATCCAGCACAGATACGCAGTATTTT
>TRBV24-1|15|TRBJ2-3|.|.
CATSGPGPSKDTQYF
TGTGCCACCAGTGGGCCGGGTCCGTCGAAAGATACGCAGTATTTT
>TRBV4-1|15|TRBJ1-2|TRBD1|.
CASSQGTARDYGYTF
TGCGCCAGCAGCCAGGGGACAGCCAGAGACTATGGCTACACCTTC